Ten or more counts support the clone carrying this T cell receptor beta chain. The antigen is undetermined. These data originate in a study of T cells in Graves' hyperthyroidism and ophthalmopathy. Overall study context: Peripheral blood sampling occurred at initial diagnosis, before any treatment. The study's findings and limits: Most clonotypes expanded in the thyroid (above 0.001) were also present in blood. Ophthalmopathy could be told apart from stable hyperthyroidism with a 13 V-J model.

CDR1 and CDR2 from the germline V gene are MDHEN and SYDVKM. CDR3 length equals 16 residues. The ends lost 6 bases at V and 0 bases at J; junction bases unmatched: 3. At least 3 on the Clinical Activity Score was recorded for ophthalmopathy patients, who also had NOSPECS grade at least 4 and duration under 3 months. What was amplified from RNA transcripts were TCR beta CDR3 regions. HTBI primers drove first-round RT-PCR of the TCR CDR3. TCRdb redid the calling of the multiplex PCR reads with MiXCR, one entry per CDR3 protein. The table shows approximately 350,000 distinct CDR3 sequences, with 13% to 15% occurring only once.

The sequence was obtained from a woman aged 60-70 years with Graves' ophthalmopathy. The chain is built from TRBV28 and TRBJ2-1; TRBD2 agrees at 12 bases. Sequencing used blood. CDR3 nucleotide sequence: TGTGCCAGCAGCCTAGCGGGAGGGCCCTCCTACAATGAGCAGTTCTTC. This translates into CASSLAGGPSYNEQFF.